The 2 T cell receptor beta chains below were found in one sample sequenced in a study of T cell responses to AZD1222 COVID-19 vaccine. The data were produced by immunoSEQ multiplex PCR, yet TCRdb's version contains in-frame clones alone and is incomplete. In the table there are some 100,000 clones, about 83% of which are singletons. Sequences were derived from peripheral blood, sampled on day 0 of AZD1222 vaccination. These receptors all stem from an adult in good health.

V is TRBV4-1 and J is TRBJ1-1; D unclear. V lost 3 bases, J lost 1 base, and 9 bases lay in between. This CDR3 region has 14 residues. The germline V gene encodes CDR1 MGHRA and CDR2 YSYEKL. Written as DNA, the CDR3 is TGCGCCAGCAGCCACCCCTTGCGGAACACTGAAGCTTTCTTT. This sequence encodes CASSHPLRNTEAFF.

This clone was picked up one time. The chain combines TRBV4-1 with TRBJ2-7; 10 bases are a match to TRBD1. From germline, CDR1 is MGHRA and CDR2 YSYEKL. The CDR3 totals 15 residues. V dropped 2 bases and J dropped 3; count of bases not matched to a gene: 4. The CDR3 loop is CASSQSGTGVYEQYF. Here the CDR3 DNA reads TGCGCCAGCAGCCAATCCGGGACAGGGGTCTACGAGCAGTACTTC.